This TCR beta chain was sequenced for a study of blood T cell repertoires in COVID-19. The data were produced by immunoSEQ multiplex PCR, yet TCRdb's version contains in-frame clones alone and is incomplete. The table has about 210,000 clones, around 91% seen once. Germline values: CDR1 SGHDN, CDR2 FVKESK. The CDR3 is made up of 13 amino acids. Deletions cut 6 bases from V and 0 bases from J, with 7 bases between. This sequence was found in a woman between 40 and 55 years old with acute or convalescent COVID-19. Sequencing input: peripheral blood. The chain has TRBV14 and TRBJ2-3; D unresolved. The CDR3 loop is CASRGGSTDTQYF. CDR3 nucleotide sequence: TGTGCCAGCAGAGGCGGAAGCACAGATACGCAGTATTTT.